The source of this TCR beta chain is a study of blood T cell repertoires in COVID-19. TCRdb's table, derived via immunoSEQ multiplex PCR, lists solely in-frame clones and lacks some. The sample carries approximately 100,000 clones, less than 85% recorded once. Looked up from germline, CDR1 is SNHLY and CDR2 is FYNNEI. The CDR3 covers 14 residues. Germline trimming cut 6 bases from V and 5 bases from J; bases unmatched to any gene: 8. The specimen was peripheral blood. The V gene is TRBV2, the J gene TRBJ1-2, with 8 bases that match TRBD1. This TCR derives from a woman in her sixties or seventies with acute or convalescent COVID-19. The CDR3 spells CASRVQGVDYGYTF. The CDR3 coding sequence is TGTGCCAGCAGGGTACAGGGGGTAGATTATGGCTACACCTTC.